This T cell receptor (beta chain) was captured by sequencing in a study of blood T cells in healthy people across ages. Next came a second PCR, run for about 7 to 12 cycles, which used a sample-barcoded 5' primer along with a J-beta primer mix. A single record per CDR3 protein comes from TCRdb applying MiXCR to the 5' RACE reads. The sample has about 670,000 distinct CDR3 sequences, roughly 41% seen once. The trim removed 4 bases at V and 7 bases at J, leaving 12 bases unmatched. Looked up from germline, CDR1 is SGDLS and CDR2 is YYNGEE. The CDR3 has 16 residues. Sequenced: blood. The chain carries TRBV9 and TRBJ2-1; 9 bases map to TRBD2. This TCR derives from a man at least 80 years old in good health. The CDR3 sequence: CASSSYSGSLRNEQFF. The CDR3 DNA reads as TGTGCCAGCAGCTCATATAGCGGGAGTTTAAGGAATGAGCAGTTCTTC.